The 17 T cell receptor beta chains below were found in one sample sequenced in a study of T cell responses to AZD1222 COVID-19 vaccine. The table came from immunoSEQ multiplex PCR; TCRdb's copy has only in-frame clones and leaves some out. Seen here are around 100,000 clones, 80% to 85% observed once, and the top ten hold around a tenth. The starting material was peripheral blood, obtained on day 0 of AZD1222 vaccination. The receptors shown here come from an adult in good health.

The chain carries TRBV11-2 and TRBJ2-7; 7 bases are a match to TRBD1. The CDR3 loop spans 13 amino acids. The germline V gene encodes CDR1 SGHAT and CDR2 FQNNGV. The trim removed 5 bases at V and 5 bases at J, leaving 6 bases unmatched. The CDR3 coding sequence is TGTGCCAGCAGCGACGGGACAGTCAACGAGCAGTACTTC. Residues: CASSDGTVNEQYF.

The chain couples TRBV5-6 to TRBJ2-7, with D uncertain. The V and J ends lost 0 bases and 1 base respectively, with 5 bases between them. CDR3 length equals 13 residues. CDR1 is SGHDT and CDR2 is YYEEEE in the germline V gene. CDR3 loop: CASSLDGSYEQYF. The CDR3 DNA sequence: TGTGCCAGCAGCTTGGACGGATCCTACGAGCAGTACTTC.

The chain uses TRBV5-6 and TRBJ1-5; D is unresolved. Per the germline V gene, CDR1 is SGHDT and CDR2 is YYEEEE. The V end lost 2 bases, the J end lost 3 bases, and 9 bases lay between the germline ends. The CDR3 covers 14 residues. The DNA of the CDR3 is TGTGCCAGCAGCTTCGGACTGAACAATCAGCCCCAGCATTTT. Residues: CASSFGLNNQPQHF.

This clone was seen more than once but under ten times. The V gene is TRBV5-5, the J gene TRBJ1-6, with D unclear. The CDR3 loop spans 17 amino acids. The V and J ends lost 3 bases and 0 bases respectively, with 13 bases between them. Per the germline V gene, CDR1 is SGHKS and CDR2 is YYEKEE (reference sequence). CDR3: CASSSWTGSSYNSPLHF. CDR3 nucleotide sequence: TGTGCCAGCAGCTCCTGGACGGGAAGCTCCTATAATTCACCCCTCCACTTT.

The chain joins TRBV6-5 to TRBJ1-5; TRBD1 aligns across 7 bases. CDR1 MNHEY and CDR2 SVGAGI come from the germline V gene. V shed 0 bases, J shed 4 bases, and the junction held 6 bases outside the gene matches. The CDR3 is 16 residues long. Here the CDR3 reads CASSYSSRGGNQPQHF. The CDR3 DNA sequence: TGTGCCAGCAGTTACTCGAGCAGGGGGGGGAATCAGCCCCAGCATTTT.

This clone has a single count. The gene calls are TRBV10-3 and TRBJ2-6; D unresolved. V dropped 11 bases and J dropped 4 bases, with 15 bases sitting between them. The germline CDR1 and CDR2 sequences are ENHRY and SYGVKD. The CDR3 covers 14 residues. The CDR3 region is CAASESLGANVLTF. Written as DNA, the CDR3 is TGTGCCGCTTCGGAATCGTTAGGGGCCAACGTCCTGACTTTC.

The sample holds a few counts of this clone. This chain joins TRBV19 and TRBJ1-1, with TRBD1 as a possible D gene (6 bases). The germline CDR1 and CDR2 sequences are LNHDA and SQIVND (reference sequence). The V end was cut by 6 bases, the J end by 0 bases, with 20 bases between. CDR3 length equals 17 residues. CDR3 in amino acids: CASSMDSLAFMNTEAFF. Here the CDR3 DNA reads TGTGCCAGTAGCATGGACAGCCTTGCGTTCATGAACACTGAAGCTTTCTTT.

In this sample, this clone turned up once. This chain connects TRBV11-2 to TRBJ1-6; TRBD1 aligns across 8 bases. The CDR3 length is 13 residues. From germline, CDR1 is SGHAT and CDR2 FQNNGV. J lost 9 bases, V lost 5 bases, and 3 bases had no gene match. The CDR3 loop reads CASSPDRASPLHF. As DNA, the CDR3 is TGTGCCAGCAGCCCGGACAGGGCTTCACCCCTCCACTTT.

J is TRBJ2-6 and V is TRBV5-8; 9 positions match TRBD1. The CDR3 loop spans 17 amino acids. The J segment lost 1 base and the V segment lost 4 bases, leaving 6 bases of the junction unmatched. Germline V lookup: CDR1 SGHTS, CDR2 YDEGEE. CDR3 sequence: CASSLWTGASGANVLTF. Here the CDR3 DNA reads TGTGCCAGCAGCCTATGGACAGGGGCTTCTGGGGCCAACGTCCTGACTTTC.

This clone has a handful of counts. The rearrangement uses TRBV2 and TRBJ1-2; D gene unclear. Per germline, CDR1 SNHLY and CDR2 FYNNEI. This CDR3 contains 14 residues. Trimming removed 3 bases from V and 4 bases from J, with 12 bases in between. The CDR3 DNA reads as TGTGCCAGCAGTGATGGTAGGGCGCCCTATGGCTACACCTTC. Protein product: CASSDGRAPYGYTF.

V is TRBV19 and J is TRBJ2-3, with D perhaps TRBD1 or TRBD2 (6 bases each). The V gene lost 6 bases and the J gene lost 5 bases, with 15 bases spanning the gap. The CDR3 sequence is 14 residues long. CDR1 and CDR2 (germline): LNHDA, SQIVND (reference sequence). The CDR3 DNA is TGTGCCAGTAGCAGCCGTGGAGGGGGAGATACGCAGTATTTT. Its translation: CASSSRGGGDTQYF.

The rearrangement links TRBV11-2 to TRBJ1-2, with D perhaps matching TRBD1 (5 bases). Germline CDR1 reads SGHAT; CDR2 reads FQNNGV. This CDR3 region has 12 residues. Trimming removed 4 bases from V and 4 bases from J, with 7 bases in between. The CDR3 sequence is CASSSGLYGYTF. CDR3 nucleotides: TGTGCCAGCAGCTCGGGGCTCTATGGCTACACCTTC.

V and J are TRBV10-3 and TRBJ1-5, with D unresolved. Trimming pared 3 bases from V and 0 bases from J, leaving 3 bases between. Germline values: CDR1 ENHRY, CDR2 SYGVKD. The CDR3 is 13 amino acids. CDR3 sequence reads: CAISDGSNQPQHF. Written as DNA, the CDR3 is TGTGCCATCAGTGACGGTAGCAATCAGCCCCAGCATTTT.

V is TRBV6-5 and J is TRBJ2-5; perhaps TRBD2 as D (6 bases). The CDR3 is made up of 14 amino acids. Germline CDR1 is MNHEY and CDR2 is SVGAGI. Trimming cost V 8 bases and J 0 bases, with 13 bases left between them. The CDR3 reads CASSLERDQETQYF. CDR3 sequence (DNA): TGTGCCAGCTCTCTAGAGCGGGACCAAGAGACCCAGTACTTC.

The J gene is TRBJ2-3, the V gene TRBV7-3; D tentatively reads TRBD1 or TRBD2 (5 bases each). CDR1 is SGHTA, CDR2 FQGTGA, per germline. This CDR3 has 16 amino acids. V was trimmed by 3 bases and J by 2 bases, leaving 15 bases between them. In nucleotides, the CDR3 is TGTGCCAGCAGCTTGGGACCCCGAGGGAACACAGATACGCAGTATTTT. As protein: CASSLGPRGNTDTQYF.

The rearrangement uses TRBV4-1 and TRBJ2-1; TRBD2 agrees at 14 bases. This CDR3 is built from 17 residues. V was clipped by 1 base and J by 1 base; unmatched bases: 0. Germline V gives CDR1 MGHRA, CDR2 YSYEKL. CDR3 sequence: CASSQGLAGGSYNEQFF. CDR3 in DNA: TGCGCCAGCAGCCAAGGACTAGCGGGAGGGTCCTACAATGAGCAGTTCTTC.

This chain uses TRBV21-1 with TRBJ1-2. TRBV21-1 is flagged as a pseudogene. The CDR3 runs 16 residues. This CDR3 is CASSSRNYREGYGYTF. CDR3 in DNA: TGTGCCAGCAGTAGCAGAAACTACAGGGAGGGCTATGGCTACACCTTC.